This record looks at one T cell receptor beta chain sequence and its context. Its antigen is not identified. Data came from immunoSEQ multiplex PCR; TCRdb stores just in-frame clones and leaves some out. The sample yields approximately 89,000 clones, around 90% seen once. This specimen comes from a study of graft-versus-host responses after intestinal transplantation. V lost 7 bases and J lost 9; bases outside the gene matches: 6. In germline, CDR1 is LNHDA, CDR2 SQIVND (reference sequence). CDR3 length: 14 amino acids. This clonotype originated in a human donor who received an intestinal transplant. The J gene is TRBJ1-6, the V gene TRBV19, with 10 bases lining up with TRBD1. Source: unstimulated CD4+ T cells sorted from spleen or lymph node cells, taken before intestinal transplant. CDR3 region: CASTRGDRGSPLHF. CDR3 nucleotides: TGTGCCAGTACTAGGGGGGACAGGGGTTCACCCCTCCACTTT.